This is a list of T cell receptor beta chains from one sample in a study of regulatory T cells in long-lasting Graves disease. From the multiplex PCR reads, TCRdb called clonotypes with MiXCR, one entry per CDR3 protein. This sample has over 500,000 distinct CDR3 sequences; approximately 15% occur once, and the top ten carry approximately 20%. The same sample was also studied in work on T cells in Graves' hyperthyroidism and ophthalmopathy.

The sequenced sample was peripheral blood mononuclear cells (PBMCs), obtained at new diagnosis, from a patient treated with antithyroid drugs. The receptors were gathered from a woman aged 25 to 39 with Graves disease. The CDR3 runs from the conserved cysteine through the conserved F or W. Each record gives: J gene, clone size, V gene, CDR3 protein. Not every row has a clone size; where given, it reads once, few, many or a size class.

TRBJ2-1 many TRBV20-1 CSASTGNEQFF
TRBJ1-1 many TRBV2 CASNQGLSEAFF
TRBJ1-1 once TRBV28 CATRGSPTEAFF
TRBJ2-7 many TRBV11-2 CASSLAGFLNEQYF
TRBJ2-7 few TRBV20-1 CSANYHDSRAYEQYF
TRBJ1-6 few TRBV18 CASSPEAVSNSPLHF
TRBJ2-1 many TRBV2 CASSVASGRANEQFF
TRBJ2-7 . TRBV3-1 CASSPGLATGYEQYF
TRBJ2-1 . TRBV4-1 CASSQTTSGTSGEQFF
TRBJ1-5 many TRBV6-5 CASSYSRDSNQPQHF
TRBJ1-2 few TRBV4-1 CASSQDREGPYGYTF
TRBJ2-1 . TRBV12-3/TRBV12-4 CASSLAVEGEQFF
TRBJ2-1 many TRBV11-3 CASSLAGGFNNEQFF
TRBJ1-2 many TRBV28 CASTLRTGLVGGYTF
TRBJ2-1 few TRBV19 CASTGAVNNEQFF
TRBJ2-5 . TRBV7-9 CASSAPGLAPQHNRQETQYF
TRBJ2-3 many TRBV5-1 CASSLTSGSLTDTQYF
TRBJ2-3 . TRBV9 CASSANTDTQYF
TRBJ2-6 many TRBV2 CASKYRDPVNSGANVLTF
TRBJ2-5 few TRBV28 CATGSPAPWQETQYF
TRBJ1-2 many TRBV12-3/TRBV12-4 CASTLGDYGYTF
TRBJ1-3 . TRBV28 CASSRGEGGYSGNTIYF
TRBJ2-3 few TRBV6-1 CASSSVVVDTQYF
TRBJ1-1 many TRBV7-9 CASSPTRTSFDAEAFF
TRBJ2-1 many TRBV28 CASRPDGASYNEQFF
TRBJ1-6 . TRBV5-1 CASSLALGENSPLHF
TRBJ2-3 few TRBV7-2 CASSLGLAGTSTQYF
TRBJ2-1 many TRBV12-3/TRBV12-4 CASSPETGVTSYEQFF
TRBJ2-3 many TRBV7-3 CASSTGLTDTQYF
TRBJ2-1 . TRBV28 CASSPEGRGDVSYNEQFF
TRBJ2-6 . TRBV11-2 CASSLGRQGGANVLTF
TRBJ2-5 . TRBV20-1 CSAGDRETQYF
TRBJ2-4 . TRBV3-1 CASSQVYIAARKNIQYF
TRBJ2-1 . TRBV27 CASSLLTDNEQFF
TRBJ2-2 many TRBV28 CAGSTGVLGELFF
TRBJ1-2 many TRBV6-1 CASSEADSYGYTF
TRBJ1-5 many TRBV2 CASSDELGGNQPQHF
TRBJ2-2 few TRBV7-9 CASSLLGGNTGELFF
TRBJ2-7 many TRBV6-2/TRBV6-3 CASSYRRTGDEQYF
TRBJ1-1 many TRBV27 CASSLSGLNTEAFF
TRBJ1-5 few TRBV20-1 CSAHWTGDNQPQHF
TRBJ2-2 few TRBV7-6 CASSLAGGELFF
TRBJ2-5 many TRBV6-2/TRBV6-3 CASRAGRGVETQYF
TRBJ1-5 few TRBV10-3 CAISEREDSSGQPQHF
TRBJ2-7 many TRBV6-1 CASRRDTGQTYEQYF
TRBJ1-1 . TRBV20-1 CSARDPPEAFF